The TCR beta chain described here comes from a study of T cells in Graves' hyperthyroidism and ophthalmopathy. Researchers defined stable Graves' hyperthyroidism as no ophthalmopathy progression within 18 months. There are 16 residues in the CDR3. Germline trimming cut 3 bases from V and 8 bases from J; bases unmatched to any gene: 11. Per germline, CDR1 SEHNR and CDR2 FQNEAQ (reference sequence). This clonotype appeared many times. It was RNA transcripts that yielded the amplified TCR beta CDR3 regions. Primed by the HTBI set, a first-round RT-PCR was run on the TCR CDR3. TCRdb used MiXCR to reprocess the multiplex PCR reads, holding one entry per CDR3 protein. The repertoire has 400,000 to 550,000 distinct CDR3 sequences, about 15% of them found once; the top ten carry around 17%.

The chain couples TRBV7-9 to TRBJ2-1, with 9 bases lining up with TRBD1. The clonotype originates from a woman between 18 and 29 years old with Graves' hyperthyroidism. Sequencing was carried out using blood. The CDR3 reads CASSLWKDRGGDEQFF. The CDR3 bases are TGTGCCAGCAGCTTGTGGAAGGACAGGGGTGGCGATGAGCAGTTCTTC.